One sample yielded the 6 T cell receptor beta chains listed below, sequenced in a study of blood T cell repertoires in COVID-19. TCRdb's table, derived via immunoSEQ multiplex PCR, lists solely in-frame clones and lacks some. The repertoire consists of more than 300,000 clones, with roughly 82% occurring once and the leading ten covering 1.5% to 2%. The specimen was peripheral blood. Receptors originate from a woman between 45 and 60 years old with acute or convalescent COVID-19.

The chain joins TRBV24-1 to TRBJ2-3; maybe TRBD2 (6 bases). Germline-derived CDR1 and CDR2 are KGHDR and SFDVKD. The CDR3 runs 19 residues. Trimming took off 5 bases at V and 3 bases at J, with 26 bases between the two ends. The CDR3 region has the DNA TGTGCCACCAGTGCCATAGTGAGCGGGTCTAAGGAGGATACAGATACGCAGTATTTT. This codes for CATSAIVSGSKEDTDTQYF.

This chain uses TRBV7-2 with TRBJ1-3; 11 bases agree with TRBD1. There are 17 residues in the CDR3. The J segment lost 5 bases and the V segment lost 3 bases, leaving 9 bases of the junction unmatched. Germline loops: CDR1 SGHTA, CDR2 FQGNSA. The chain's CDR3 is CASSLGLGTGGRNTIYF. The CDR3 region has the DNA TGTGCCAGCAGCTTGGGTCTAGGGACAGGGGGGAGAAACACCATATATTTT. The full variable domain, in which reference TRBV7-2 and TRBJ1-3 provide the parts outside the CDR3, is GAGVSQSPSNKVTEKGKDVELRCDPISGHTALYWYRQSLGQGLEFLIYFQGNSAPDKSGLPSDRFSAERTGGSVSTLTIQRTQQEDSAVYLCASSLGLGTGGRNTIYFGEGSWLTVV.

This rearrangement joins TRBV28 to TRBJ2-7, with 7 bases lining up with TRBD1. The germline V gene has CDR1 MDHEN and CDR2 SYDVKM. CDR3 length: 13 residues. V lost 5 bases, J lost 7 bases, and 8 bases stayed unmatched. CDR3: CASSLPTGREQYF. The CDR3 region has the DNA TGTGCCAGCAGTCTCCCGACAGGGCGAGAGCAGTACTTC.

The rearrangement joins TRBV25-1 to TRBJ1-4, with a tentative D call TRBD1 (5 bases). This CDR3 region has 16 residues. Germline values: CDR1 MGHDK, CDR2 SYGVNS. Trimming left V 0 bases short and J 5 bases short, with 13 bases between. CDR3 nucleotides: TGTGCCAGCAGTGAATATGGGAGGGGAATAAATGAAAAACTGTTTTTT. Translation: CASSEYGRGINEKLFF.

The chain links TRBV2 to TRBJ1-1, with D possibly TRBD1 on 5 matching bases. Trimming stripped 5 bases from V and 1 base from J, with 14 bases between. Germline CDR1 is SNHLY and CDR2 is FYNNEI. The CDR3 has 15 amino acids. The CDR3 is CASSYQGPRNTEAFF. The CDR3 DNA reads TGTGCCAGCAGTTACCAGGGCCCACGGAACACTGAAGCTTTCTTT.

This clone was seen just once. This sequence joins TRBV15 and TRBJ1-2; D gene uncertain. CDR1 and CDR2 from the germline V gene are LNHNV and YYDKDF (reference sequence). CDR3 length: 12 amino acids. V was trimmed by 1 base and J by 8 bases, leaving 8 bases between them. The CDR3 DNA is TGTGCCACCAGCAGAGTAAACAACGGCTACACCTTC. This translates into CATSRVNNGYTF.